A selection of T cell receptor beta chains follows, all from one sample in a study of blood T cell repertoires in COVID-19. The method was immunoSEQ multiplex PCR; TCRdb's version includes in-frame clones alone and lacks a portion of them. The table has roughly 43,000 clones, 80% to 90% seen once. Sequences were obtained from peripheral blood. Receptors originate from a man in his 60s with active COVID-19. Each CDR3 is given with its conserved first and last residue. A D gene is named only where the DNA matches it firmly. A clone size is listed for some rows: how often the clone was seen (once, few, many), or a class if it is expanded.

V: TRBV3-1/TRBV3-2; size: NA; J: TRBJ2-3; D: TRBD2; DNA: TGTGCCAGCAGCCAGCGGACTAGCGGGGATTCTGCGCAGTATTTT; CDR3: CASSQRTSGDSAQYF
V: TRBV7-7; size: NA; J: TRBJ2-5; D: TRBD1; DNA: TGTGCCAGCAGCTTAGGGGGGACAGTGTACCAAGAGACCCAGTACTTC; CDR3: CASSLGGTVYQETQYF
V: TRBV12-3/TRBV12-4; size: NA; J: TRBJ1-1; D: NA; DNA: TGTGCCAGCAGTTTTGCCAGGGACACTGAAGCTTTCTTT; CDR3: CASSFARDTEAFF
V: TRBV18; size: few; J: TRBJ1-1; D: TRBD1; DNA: TGTGCCAGCTCACCAACAGGGGGATTGAACACTGAAGCTTTCTTT; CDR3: CASSPTGGLNTEAFF
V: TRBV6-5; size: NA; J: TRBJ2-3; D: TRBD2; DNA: TGTGCCAGCAGCGGGACTAGCGAGGATACGCAGTATTTT; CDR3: CASSGTSEDTQYF
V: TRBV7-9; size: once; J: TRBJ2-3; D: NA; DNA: TGTGCCAGCAGCTTAGGCCCGGGACTCACAGATACGCAGTATTTT; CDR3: CASSLGPGLTDTQYF
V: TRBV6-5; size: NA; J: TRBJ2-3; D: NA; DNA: TGTGCCAGCAGTTACGCGGTTAGGCCAGATACGCAGTATTTT; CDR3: CASSYAVRPDTQYF
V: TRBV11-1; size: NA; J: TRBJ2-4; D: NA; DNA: TGTGCCAGCAGCCCGACCGAAGAGGGTAACATTCAGTACTTC; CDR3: CASSPTEEGNIQYF
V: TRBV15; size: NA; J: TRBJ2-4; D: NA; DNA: TGTGCCACCAGCAGAGGAGGGAGGTGGGGCGCAGTGGTTCAGTACTTC; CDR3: CATSRGGRWGAVVQYF
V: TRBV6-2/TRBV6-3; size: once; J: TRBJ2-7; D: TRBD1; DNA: TGTGCCAGCAGCTGGCCTCGGACAGGATCCGACGAGCAGTACTTC; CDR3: CASSWPRTGSDEQYF
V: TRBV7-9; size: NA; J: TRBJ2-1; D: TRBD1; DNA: TGTGCCAGCAGCCCGCGGACAGGGGGCAACAATGAGCAGTTCTTC; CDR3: CASSPRTGGNNEQFF
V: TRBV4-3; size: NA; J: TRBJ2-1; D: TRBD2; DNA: TGCGCCAGCAGCCAAGGTAGCGGGGGCTACAATGAGCAGTTCTTC; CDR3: CASSQGSGGYNEQFF
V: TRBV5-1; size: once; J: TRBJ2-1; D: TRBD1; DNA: TGCGCCAGCAGCTTCAGGGGGAATGAGCAGTTCTTC; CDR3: CASSFRGNEQFF
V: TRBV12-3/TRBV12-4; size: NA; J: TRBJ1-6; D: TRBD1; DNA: TGTGCCAGCAGCCAAGGACAGGGGACACCCCTCCACTTT; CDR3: CASSQGQGTPLHF
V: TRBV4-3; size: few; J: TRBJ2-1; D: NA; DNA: TGCGCCAGCAGTGTACGGGATGCGGCCTACAATGAGCAGTTCTTC; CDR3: CASSVRDAAYNEQFF
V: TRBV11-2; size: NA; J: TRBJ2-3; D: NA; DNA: TGTGCCAGCAGCTGGAGCGGTAGTTACACAGATACGCAGTATTTT; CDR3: CASSWSGSYTDTQYF
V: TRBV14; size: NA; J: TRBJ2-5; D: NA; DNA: TGTGCCAGCAGCCAAGTTCTCGTGAGAGAGACCCAGTACTTC; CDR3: CASSQVLVRETQYF
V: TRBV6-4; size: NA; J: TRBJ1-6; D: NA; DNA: TGTGCCAGCCGCCCCGCCGACACCTATAATTCACCCCTCCACTTT; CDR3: CASRPADTYNSPLHF
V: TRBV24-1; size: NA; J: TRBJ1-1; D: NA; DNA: TGTGCCACCAGTGACTTAGGGACTGATGGAGTTACTGAAGCTTTCTTT; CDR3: CATSDLGTDGVTEAFF
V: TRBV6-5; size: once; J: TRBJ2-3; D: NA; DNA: TGTGCCAGCAGGCCAGGACAGTCTAGCACAGATACGCAGTATTTT; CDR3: CASRPGQSSTDTQYF
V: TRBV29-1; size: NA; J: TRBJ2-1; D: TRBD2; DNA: TGCAGCGTTGAAGAACTAGCGGGGAACAATGAGCAGTTCTTC; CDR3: CSVEELAGNNEQFF
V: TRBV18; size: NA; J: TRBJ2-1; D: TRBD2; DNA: TGTGCCAGCTCACCACTAGCGGGAGGGGGTTACAATGAGCAGTTCTTC; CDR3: CASSPLAGGGYNEQFF
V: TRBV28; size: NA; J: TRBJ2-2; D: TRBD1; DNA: TGTGCCAGCAGCGACAGGGGTCTAAACACCGGGGAGCTGTTTTTT; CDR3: CASSDRGLNTGELFF
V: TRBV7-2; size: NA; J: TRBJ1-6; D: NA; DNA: TGTGCCAGCAGCCCCCGGGGGGCGGGAAATTCACCCCTCCACTTT; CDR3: CASSPRGAGNSPLHF
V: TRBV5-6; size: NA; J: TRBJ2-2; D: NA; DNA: TGTGCCAGCACCTGGAGGGACCGAAACACCGGGGAGCTGTTTTTT; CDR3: CASTWRDRNTGELFF
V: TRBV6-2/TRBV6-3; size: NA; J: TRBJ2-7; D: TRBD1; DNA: TGTGCCAGCAGTCGGGACAGTCTGCAGTCCTACGAGCAGTACTTC; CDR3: CASSRDSLQSYEQYF
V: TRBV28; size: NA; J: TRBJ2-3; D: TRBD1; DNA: TGTGCCAGCAGGTCGGCGGACAGGGGAAGAAGGACAGATACGCAGTATTTT; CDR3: CASRSADRGRRTDTQYF
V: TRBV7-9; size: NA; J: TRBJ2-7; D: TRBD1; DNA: TGTGCCAGCAGCCGGACAGGGCAAGCCTACGAGCAGTACTTC; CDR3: CASSRTGQAYEQYF
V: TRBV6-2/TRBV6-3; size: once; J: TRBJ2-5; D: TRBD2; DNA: TGTGCCAGCAGTTCTACTACTAGCGGGAGGGCCCAAGAGACCCAGTACTTC; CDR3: CASSSTTSGRAQETQYF
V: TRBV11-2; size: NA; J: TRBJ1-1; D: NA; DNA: TGTGCCAGCAGCTTAGTCGGACAGTTGAACACTGAAGCTTTCTTT; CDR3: CASSLVGQLNTEAFF
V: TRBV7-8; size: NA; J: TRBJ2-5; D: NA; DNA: TGTGCCAGCAGCTTAGGTGTTATTTGGGACTTCTTTTTTCAGTACTTC; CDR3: CASSLGVIWDFFFQYF
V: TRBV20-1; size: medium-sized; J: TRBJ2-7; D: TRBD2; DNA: TGCAGTGCTAGTATAGCGGGAGGGTCTTACGAGCAGTACTTC; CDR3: CSASIAGGSYEQYF
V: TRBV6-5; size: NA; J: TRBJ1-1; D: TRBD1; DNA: TGTGCCAGCGGGACAGGGATGAACACTGAAGCTTTCTTT; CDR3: CASGTGMNTEAFF
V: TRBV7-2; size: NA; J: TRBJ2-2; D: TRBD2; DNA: TGTGCCAGCAGCTCCCTGACTAGCGGCGGGGAGCTGTTTTTT; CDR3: CASSSLTSGGELFF
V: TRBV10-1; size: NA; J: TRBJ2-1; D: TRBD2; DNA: TGCGCCAGCAGTGACTCCCTAACTAGCGTCTACAATGAGCAGTTCTTC; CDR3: CASSDSLTSVYNEQFF
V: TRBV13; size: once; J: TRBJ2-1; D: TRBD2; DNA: TGTGCCAGCAGCCCAACTAGCGGGAGCTCCTACAATGAGCAGTTCTTC; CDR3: CASSPTSGSSYNEQFF
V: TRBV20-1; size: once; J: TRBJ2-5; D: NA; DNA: TGCAGTGCTTACCTTAGTGGCCAGTACTTC; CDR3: CSAYLSGQYF
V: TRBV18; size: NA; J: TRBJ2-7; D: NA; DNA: TGTGCCAGCTCACCCGGGATCGACTACGAGCAGTACTTC; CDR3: CASSPGIDYEQYF
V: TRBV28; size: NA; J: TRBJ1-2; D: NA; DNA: TGTGCCAGCTCCCTAAACGCGTACTATGGCTACACCTTC; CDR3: CASSLNAYYGYTF
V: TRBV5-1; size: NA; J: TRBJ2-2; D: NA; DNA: TGCGCCAGCAGCTCCGGGACACAGAACACCGGGGAGCTGTTTTTT; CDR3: CASSSGTQNTGELFF
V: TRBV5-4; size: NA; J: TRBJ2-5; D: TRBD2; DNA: TGTGCCAGCAGCTTGATTTACGGGAGGGGCCGGGACCTCCAAGAGACCCAGTACTTC; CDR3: CASSLIYGRGRDLQETQYF
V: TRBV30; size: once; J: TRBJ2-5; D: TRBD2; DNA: TGTGCCTGGAGTGTAGGCGGGGGACAAGAGACCCAGTACTTC; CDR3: CAWSVGGGQETQYF
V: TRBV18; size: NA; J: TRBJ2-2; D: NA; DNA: TGTGCCAGCTCACTTACAGGTGAAAACACCGGGGAGCTGTTTTTT; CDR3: CASSLTGENTGELFF
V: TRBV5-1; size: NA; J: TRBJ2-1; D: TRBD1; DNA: TGCGCCAGCAGCCCGGGACAGGGGACGGATGAGCAGTTCTTC; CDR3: CASSPGQGTDEQFF
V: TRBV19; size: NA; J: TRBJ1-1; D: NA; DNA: TGTGCCAGTACCCCGACACCCATGAACACTGAAGCTTTCTTT; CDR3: CASTPTPMNTEAFF
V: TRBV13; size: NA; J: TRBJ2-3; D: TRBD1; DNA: TGTGCCAGCAGCTCAAGTAGACAGGGGCCCTCAGATACGCAGTATTTT; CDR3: CASSSSRQGPSDTQYF
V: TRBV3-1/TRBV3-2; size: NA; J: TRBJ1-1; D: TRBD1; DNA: TGTGCCAGCAGCCCCTCTGGACAGGGGACTGAAGCTTTCTTT; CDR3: CASSPSGQGTEAFF
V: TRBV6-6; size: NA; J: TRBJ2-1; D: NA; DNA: TGTGCCAGCAGCCGAAGGGGGTCAACCAGCGGGACCTACAATGAGCAGTTCTTC; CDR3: CASSRRGSTSGTYNEQFF
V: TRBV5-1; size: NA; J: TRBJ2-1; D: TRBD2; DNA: TGCGCCAGCAGCTCCGGAGGGACTAGCGGGAGGGACGAGCAGTTCTTC; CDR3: CASSSGGTSGRDEQFF
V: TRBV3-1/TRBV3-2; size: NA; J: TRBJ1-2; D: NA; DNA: TGTGCCAGCAGCCATGAGGAGGTCAGGGGAAGTAGCTACACCTTC; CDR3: CASSHEEVRGSSYTF